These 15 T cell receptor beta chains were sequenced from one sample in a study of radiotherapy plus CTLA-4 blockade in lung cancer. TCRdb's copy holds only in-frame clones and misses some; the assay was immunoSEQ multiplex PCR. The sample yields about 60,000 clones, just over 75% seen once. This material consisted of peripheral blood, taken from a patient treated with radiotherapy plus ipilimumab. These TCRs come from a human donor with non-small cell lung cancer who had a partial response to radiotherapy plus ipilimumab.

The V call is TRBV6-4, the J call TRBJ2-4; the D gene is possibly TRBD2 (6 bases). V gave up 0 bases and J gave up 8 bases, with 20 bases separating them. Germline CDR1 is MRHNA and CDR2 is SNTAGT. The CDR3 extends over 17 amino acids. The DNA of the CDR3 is TGTGCCAGCAGTGACTCTACGGGACGAAAAACGGGGGACATTCAGTACTTC. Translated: CASSDSTGRKTGDIQYF.

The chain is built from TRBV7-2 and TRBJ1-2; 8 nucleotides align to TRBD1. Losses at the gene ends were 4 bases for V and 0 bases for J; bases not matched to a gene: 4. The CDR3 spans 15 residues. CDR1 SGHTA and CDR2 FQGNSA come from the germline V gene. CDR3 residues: CASSYTGGTNYGYTF. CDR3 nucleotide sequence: TGTGCCAGCAGCTATACAGGGGGTACTAACTATGGCTACACCTTC.

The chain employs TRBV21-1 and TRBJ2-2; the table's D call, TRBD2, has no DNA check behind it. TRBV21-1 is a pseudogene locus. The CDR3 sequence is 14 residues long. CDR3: CASSNGINTGELFF. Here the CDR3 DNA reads TGTGCCAGCAGCAACGGGATTAACACCGGGGAGCTGTTTTTT.

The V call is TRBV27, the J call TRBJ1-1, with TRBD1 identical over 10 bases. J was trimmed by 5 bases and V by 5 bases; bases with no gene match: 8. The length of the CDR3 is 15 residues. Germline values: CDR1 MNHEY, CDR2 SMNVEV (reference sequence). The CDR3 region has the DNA TGTGCCAGCAGTCCCCGACAGGGGGCGAGGACTGAAGCTTTCTTT. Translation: CASSPRQGARTEAFF.

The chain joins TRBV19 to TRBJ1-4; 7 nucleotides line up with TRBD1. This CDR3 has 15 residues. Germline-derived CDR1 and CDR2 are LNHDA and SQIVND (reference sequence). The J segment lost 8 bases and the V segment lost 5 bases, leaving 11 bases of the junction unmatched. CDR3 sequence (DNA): TGTGCCAGTAGTCCGGGGACAGTGTTTTACGAAAAACTGTTTTTT. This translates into CASSPGTVFYEKLFF. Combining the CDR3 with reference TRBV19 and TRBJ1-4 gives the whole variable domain DGGITQSPKYLFRKEGQNVTLSCEQNLNHDAMYWYRQDPGQGLRLIYYSQIVNDFQKGDIAEGYSVSREKKESFPLTVTSAQKNPTAFYLCASSPGTVFYEKLFFGSGTQLSVL.

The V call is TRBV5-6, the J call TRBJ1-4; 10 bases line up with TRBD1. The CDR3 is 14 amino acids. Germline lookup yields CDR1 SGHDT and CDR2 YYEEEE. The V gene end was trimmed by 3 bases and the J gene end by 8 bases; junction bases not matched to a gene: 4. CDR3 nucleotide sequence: TGTGCCAGCAGCTGGGGGACAGGGGTAGAAAAACTGTTTTTT. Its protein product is CASSWGTGVEKLFF.

The CDR3 loop is CASSLRRGGGPGELFF. The CDR3 nucleotides are TGTGCCAGCAGCTTGAGGCGGGGGGGCGGCCCCGGGGAGCTGTTTTTT. This rearrangement joins TRBV5-4 to TRBJ2-2; TRBD2 aligns across 9 bases. Germline V gives CDR1 SGHNT, CDR2 YYREEE (reference sequence). Trimming removed 1 base from V and 6 bases from J; junction bases left unmatched: 7. The CDR3 loop spans 16 amino acids.

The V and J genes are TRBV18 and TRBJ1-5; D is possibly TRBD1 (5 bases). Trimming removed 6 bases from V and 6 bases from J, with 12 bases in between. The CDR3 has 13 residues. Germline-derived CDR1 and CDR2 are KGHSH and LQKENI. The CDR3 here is CASSYDSGQPQHF. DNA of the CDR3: TGTGCCAGCTCCTACGACAGTGGTCAGCCCCAGCATTTT.

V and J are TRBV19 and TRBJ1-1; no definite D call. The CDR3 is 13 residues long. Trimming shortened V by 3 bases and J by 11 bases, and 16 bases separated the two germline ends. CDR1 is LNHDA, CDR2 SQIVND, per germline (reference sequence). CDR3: CASSINRGIGAFF. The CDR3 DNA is TGTGCCAGTAGTATTAATAGAGGCATCGGCGCTTTCTTT.

CDR3 coding DNA: TGCGCCAGCAGCCAGGGAGGGACCACATACGAGCAGTACTTC. It codes for CASSQGGTTYEQYF. The rearrangement joins TRBV4-1 to TRBJ2-7, with 7 bases that match TRBD2. The length of the CDR3 is 14 residues. The germline CDR1 and CDR2 sequences are MGHRA and YSYEKL. J was trimmed by 4 bases and V by 3 bases; bases with no gene match: 6.

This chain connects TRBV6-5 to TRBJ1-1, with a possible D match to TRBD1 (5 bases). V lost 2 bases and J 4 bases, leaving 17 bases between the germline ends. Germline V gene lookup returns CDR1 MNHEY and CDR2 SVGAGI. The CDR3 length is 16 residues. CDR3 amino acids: CASSYRGSPSGTEAFF. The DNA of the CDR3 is TGTGCCAGCAGTTACCGGGGGTCCCCAAGTGGCACTGAAGCTTTCTTT.

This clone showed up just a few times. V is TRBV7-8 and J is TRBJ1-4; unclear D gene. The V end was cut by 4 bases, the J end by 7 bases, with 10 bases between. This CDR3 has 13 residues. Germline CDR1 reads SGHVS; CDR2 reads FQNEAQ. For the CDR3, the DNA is TGTGCCAGCAGCTCCGATGGAGGTGAAAAACTGTTTTTT. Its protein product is CASSSDGGEKLFF.

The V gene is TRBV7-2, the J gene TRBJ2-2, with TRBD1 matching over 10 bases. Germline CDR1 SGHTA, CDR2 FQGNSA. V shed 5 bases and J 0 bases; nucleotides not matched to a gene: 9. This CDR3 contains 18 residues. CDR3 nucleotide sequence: TGTGCCAGCAGCCGGACAGGGGGGTGGGATACGAACACCGGGGAGCTGTTTTTT. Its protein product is CASSRTGGWDTNTGELFF.

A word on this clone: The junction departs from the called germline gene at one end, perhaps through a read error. The CDR3 protein is CASGLSGGAYNEQFF. The DNA of the CDR3 is TGTGCCAGCGGCTTAAGCGGGGGGGCTTACAATGAGCAGTTCTTC. The V call is TRBV11-2, the J call TRBJ2-1; 10 positions match TRBD2. The CDR3 sequence is 15 residues long. Germline V gene sequence: CDR1 SGHAT, CDR2 FQNNGV. The entire variable domain, with the rest obtained from reference TRBV11-2 and TRBJ2-1, is as follows: EAGVAQSPRYKIIEKRQSVAFWCNPISGHATLYWYQQILGQGPKLLIQFQNNGVVDDSQLPKDRFSAERLKGVDSTLKIQPAKLEDSAVYLCASGLSGGAYNEQFFGPGTRLTVL.

The CDR3 loop is CASSLFGPGEETQYF. For the CDR3, the DNA is TGCGCCAGCAGCTTGTTTGGGCCGGGGGAAGAGACCCAGTACTTC. The chain recombines TRBV5-1 with TRBJ2-5; possibly TRBD2 for D (6 bases). Germline V gene lookup returns CDR1 SGHRS and CDR2 YFSETQ. The germline V and J ends were trimmed by 1 base and 3 bases, with 13 bases remaining between them. The CDR3 has 15 residues.